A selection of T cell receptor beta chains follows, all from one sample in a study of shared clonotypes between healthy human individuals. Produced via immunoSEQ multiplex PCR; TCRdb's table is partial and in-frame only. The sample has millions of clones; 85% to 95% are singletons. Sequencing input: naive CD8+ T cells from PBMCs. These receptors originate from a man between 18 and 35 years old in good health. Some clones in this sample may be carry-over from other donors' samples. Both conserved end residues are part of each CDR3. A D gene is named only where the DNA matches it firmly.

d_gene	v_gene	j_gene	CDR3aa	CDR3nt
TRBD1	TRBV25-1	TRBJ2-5	CASSPPGTGVRGTQYF	TGTGCCAGCAGTCCCCCCGGGACAGGGGTAAGGGGGACCCAGTACTTC
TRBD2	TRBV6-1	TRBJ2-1	CASSEFLGTSGRVQSEQFF	TGTGCCAGCAGTGAGTTTCTTGGGACTAGCGGGAGGGTACAATCTGAGCAGTTCTTC
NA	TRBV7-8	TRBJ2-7	CASTPPGDRYEQYF	TGTGCCAGCACCCCCCCCGGGGACCGCTACGAGCAGTACTTC
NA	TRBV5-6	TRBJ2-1	CASSLSLAAPRQFF	TGTGCCAGCAGCTTGTCACTAGCAGCCCCTCGGCAGTTCTTC
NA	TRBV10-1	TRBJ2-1	CASSDGKGGYNEQFF	TGCGCCAGCAGTGACGGTAAAGGGGGCTACAATGAGCAGTTCTTC
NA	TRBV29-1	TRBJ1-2	CSVVGSDYGYTF	TGCAGCGTTGTTGGGTCCGACTATGGCTACACCTTC
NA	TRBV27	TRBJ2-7	CASSLYRLSYEQYF	TGTGCCAGCAGTTTATACAGGCTGTCCTACGAGCAGTACTTC
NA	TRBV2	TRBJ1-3	CASRDPDSSGNTIYF	TGTGCCAGCAGAGATCCGGACAGCTCTGGAAACACCATATATTTT
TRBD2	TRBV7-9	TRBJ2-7	CASSLTGGGSYEQYF	TGTGCCAGCAGCCTAACCGGGGGGGGCTCCTACGAGCAGTACTTC
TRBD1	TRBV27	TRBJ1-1	CASILSGTGSEAFF	TGTGCCAGCATTCTTAGTGGGACAGGGAGTGAAGCTTTCTTT